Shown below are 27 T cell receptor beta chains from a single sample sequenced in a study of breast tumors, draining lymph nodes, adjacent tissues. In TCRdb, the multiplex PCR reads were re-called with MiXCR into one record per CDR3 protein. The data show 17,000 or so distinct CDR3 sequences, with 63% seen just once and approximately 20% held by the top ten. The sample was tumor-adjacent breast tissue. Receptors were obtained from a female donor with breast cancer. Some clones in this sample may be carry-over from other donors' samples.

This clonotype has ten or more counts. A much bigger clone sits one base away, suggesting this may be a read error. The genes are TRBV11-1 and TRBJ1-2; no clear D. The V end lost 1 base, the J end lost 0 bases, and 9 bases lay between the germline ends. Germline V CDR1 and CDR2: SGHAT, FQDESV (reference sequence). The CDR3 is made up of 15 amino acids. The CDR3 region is CASSLGRTANYGYTF. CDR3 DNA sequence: TGTGCCAGCAGCTTAGGGAGGACGGCTAACTATGGCTACACCTTC.

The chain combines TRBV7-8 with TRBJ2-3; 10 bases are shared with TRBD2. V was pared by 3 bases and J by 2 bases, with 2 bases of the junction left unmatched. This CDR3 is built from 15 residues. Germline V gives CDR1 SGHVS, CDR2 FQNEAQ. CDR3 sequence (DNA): TGTGCCAGCAGCTTTAGCGGGAGGATCACAGATACGCAGTATTTT. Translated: CASSFSGRITDTQYF.

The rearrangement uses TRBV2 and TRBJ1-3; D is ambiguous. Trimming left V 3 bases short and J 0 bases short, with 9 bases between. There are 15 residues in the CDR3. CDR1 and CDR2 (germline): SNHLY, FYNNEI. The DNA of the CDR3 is TGTGCCAGCAGTGAGTTGTACAGCTCTGGAAACACCATATATTTT. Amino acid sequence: CASSELYSSGNTIYF.

CDR3: CSAREGSGGFNEQFF. CDR3 DNA: TGCAGTGCTAGAGAGGGGAGCGGGGGGTTCAATGAGCAGTTCTTC. The chain uses TRBV20-1 and TRBJ2-1, with 9 bases fitting TRBD2. Losses at the gene ends were 0 bases for V and 6 bases for J; bases not matched to a gene: 6. Looked up from germline, CDR1 is DFQATT and CDR2 is SNEGSKA (reference sequence). This CDR3 is 15 amino acids long.

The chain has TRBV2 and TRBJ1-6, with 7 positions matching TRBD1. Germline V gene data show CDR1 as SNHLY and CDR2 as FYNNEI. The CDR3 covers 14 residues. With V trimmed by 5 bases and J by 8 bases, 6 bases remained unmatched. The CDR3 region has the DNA TGTGCCAGCAGTTCACAGGGGATATATTCACCCCTCCACTTT. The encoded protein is CASSSQGIYSPLHF.

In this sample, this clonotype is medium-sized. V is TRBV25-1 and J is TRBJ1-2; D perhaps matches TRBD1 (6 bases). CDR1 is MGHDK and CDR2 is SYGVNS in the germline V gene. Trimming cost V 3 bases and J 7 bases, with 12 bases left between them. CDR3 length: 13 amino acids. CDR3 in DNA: TGTGCCAGCAGTGAGTCAGGCAGGGGTGGCTACACCTTC. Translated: CASSESGRGGYTF.

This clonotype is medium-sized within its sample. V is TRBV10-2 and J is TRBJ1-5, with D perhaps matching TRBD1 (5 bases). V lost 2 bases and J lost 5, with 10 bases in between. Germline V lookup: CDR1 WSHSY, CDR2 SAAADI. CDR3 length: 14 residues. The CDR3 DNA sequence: TGCGCCAGCAGTGAGGCTGGGGGGGATCAGCCCCAGCATTTT. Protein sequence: CASSEAGGDQPQHF.

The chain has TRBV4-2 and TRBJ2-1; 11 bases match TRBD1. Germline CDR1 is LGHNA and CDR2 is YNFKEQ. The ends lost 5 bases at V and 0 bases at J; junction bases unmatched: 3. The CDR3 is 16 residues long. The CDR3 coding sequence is TGTGCCAGCAGCTCTGGGACAGGGGGCTCCTACAATGAGCAGTTCTTC. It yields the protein CASSSGTGGSYNEQFF.

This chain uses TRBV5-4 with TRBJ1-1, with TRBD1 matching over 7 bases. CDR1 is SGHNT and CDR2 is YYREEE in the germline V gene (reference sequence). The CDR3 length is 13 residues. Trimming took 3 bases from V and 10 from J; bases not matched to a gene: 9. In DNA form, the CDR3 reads TGTGCCAGCAGCTGGGACAGTTCTAGCTCAGCTTTCTTT. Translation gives CASSWDSSSSAFF.

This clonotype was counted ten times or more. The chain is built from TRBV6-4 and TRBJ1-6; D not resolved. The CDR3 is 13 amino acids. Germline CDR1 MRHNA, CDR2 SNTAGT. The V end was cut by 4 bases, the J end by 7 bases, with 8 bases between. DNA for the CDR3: TGTGCCAGCAGTGTGGTCGTAAATTCACCCCTCCACTTT. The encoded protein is CASSVVVNSPLHF.

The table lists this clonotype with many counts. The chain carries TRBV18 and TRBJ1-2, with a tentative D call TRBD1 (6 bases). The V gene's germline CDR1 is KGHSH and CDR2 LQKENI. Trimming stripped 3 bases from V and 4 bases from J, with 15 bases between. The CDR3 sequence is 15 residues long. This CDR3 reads CASSPPTGPTYGYTF. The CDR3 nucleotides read TGTGCCAGCTCACCCCCGACAGGTCCTACCTATGGCTACACCTTC.

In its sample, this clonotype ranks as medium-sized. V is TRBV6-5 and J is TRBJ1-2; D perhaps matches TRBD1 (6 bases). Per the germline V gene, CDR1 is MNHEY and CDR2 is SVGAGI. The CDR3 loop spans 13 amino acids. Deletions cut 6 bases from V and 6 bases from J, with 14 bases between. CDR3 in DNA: TGTGCCAGCAGGAGGACAGAGAATAATGGCTACACCTTC. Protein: CASRRTENNGYTF.

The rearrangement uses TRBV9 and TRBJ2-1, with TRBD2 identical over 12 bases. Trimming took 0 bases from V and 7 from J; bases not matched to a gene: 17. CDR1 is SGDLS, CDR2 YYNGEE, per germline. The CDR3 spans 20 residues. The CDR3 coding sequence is TGTGCCAGCAGCGTAGCCGACGGCCGGCTAGCGGGGGGGAATGGGAATGAGCAGTTCTTC. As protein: CASSVADGRLAGGNGNEQFF.

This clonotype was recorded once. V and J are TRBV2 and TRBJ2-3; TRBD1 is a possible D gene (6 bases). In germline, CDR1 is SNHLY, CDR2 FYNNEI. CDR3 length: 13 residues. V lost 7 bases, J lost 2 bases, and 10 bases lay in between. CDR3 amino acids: CASTQGPTDTQYF. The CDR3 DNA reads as TGTGCCAGCACGCAGGGGCCCACAGATACGCAGTATTTT.

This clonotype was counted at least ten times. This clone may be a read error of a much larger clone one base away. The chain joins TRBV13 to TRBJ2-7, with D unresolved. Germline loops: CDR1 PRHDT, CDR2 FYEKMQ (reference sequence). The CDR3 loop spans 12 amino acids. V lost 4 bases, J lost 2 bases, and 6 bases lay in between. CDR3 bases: TGTGCCAGCAGCTCCCCTACCTACGAGCAGTACTTC. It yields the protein CASSSPTYEQYF.

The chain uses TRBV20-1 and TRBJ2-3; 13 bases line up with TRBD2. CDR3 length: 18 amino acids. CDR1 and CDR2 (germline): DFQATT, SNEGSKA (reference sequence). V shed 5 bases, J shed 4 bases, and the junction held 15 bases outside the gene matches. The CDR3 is CSARRGLAGWGPPDTQYF. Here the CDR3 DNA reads TGCAGTGCTCGACGGGGACTAGCGGGATGGGGGCCCCCAGATACGCAGTATTTT.

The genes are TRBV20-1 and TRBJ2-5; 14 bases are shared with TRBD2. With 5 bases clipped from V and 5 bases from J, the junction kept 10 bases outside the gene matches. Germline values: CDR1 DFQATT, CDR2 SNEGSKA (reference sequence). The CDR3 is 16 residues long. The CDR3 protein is CSAGLTSGGAGETQYF. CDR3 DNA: TGCAGTGCTGGCCTGACTAGCGGGGGGGCGGGGGAGACCCAGTACTTC.

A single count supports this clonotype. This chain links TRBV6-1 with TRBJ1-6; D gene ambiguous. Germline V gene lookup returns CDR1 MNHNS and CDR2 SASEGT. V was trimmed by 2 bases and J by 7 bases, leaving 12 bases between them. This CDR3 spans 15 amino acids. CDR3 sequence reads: CASSESSGGNSPLHF. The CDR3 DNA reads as TGTGCCAGCAGTGAAAGTAGTGGTGGAAATTCACCCCTCCACTTT.

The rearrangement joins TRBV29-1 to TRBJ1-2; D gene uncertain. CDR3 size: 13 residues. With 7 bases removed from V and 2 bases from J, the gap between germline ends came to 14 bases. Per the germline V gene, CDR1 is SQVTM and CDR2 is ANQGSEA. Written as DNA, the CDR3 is TGCAGCGCCGGAGGTGGGAGAAACTATGGCTACACCTTC. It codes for CSAGGGRNYGYTF. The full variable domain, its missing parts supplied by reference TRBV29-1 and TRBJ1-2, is SAVISQKPSRDICQRGTSLTIQCQVDSQVTMMFWYRQQPGQSLTLIATANQGSEATYESGFVIDKFPISRPNLTFSTLTVSNMSPEDSSIYLCSAGGGRNYGYTFGSGTRLTVV.

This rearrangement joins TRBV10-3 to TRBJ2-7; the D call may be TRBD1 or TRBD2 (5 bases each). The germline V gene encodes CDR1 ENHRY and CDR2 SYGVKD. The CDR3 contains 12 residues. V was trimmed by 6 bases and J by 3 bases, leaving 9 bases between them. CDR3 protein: CAISGASYEQYF. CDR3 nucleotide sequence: TGTGCCATCAGCGGGGCAAGCTACGAGCAGTACTTC.

CDR3 nucleotide sequence: TGTGCCAGCAGCTTAGTTGACGGAACCACAGATACGCAGTATTTT. As protein: CASSLVDGTTDTQYF. The rearrangement joins TRBV7-2 to TRBJ2-3; D gene uncertain. This CDR3 spans 15 amino acids. V was cut by 1 base and J by 2 bases, with 10 bases left in between. Germline CDR1 reads SGHTA; CDR2 reads FQGNSA.

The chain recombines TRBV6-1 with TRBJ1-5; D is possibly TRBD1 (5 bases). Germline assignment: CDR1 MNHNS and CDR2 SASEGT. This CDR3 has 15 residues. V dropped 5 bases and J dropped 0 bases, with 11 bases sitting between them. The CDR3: CASSYSGNSNQPQHF. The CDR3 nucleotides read TGTGCCAGCAGTTACTCAGGGAATAGCAATCAGCCCCAGCATTTT.

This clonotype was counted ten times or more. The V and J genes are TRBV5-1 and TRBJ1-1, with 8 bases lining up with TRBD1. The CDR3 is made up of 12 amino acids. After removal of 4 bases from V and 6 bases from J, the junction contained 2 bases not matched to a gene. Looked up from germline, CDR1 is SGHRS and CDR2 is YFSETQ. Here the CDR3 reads CASSEQGAEAFF. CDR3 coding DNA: TGCGCCAGCAGCGAACAGGGGGCTGAAGCTTTCTTT.

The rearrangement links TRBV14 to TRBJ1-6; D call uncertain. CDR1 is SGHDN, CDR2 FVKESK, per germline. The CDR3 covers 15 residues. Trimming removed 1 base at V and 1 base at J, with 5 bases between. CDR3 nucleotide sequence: TGTGCCAGCAGCCAAGTTGGGTCCTATAATTCACCCCTCCACTTT. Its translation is CASSQVGSYNSPLHF.

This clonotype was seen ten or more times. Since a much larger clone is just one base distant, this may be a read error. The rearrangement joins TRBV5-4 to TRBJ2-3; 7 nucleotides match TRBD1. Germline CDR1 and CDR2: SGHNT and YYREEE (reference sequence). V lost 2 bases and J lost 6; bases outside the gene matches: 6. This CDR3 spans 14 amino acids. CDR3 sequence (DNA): TGTGCCAGCAGCTTTGGGACAGCGTGGGATACGCAGTATTTT. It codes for CASSFGTAWDTQYF. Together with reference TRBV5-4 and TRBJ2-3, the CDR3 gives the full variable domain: ETGVTQSPTHLIKTRGQQVTLRCSSQSGHNTVSWYQQALGQGPQFIFQYYREEENGRGNFPPRFSGLQFPNYSSELNVNALELDDSALYLCASSFGTAWDTQYFGPGTRLTVL.

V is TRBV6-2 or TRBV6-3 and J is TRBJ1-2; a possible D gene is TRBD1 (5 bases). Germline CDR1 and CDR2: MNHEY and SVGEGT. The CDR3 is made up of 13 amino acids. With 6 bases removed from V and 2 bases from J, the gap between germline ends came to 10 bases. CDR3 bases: TGTGCCAGCAGCCTGACAGTGAACTATGGCTACACCTTC. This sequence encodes CASSLTVNYGYTF.

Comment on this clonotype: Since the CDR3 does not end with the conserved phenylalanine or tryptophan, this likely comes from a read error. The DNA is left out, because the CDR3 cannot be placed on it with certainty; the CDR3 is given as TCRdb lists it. CDR3: CASSSYGLA. The chain employs TRBV5-6 and TRBJ2-6; the listed D gene, TRBD2, was not tested against the DNA. Germline V lookup: CDR1 SGHDT, CDR2 YYEEEE. The CDR3 adds up to 9 amino acids, both ends counted.